The 21 T cell receptor beta chains below all came from one sample that was sequenced in a study of T-cell reconstitution after alpha-beta-depleted transplantation in children. A TCRbeta library incorporating unique molecular identifiers was prepared. Using its own MiXCR run on the PCR reads, TCRdb lists one record per CDR3 protein. The top ten clones hold 3.5% to 4.5% of a sample with about 350,000 distinct CDR3 sequences, approximately 12% of them seen once. The material was PBMCs, obtained from the stem cell graft. The receptor set was obtained from a human donor who donated a stem cell graft to a child with Fanconi anemia.

This clonotype was counted ten times or more. The chain carries TRBV7-6 and TRBJ2-5, with D perhaps assigned TRBD1 or TRBD2 (6 bases each). This CDR3 region has 14 residues. Germline-derived CDR1 and CDR2 are SGHVS and FNYEAQ. V shed 4 bases and J shed 4 bases, with 13 bases lying between them. The CDR3 spells CASSSQSGAETQYF. Written as DNA, the CDR3 is TGTGCCAGCAGCTCCCAATCGGGGGCAGAGACCCAGTACTTC.

This clonotype came up a few times. This chain uses TRBV7-8 with TRBJ2-2; D gene unclear. Germline-derived CDR1 and CDR2 are SGHVS and FQNEAQ. This CDR3 region has 15 residues. Trimming removed 7 bases at V and 5 bases at J, with 17 bases between. The CDR3 DNA sequence: TGTGCCAGCAACCCGGTTCGGGTCCTGACCGGGGAGCTGTTTTTT. This sequence encodes CASNPVRVLTGELFF.

The chain links TRBV5-5 to TRBJ2-2, with D hard to call. This CDR3 is built from 15 residues. Trimming removed 3 bases at V and 5 bases at J, with 14 bases between. CDR1 is SGHKS and CDR2 is YYEKEE in the germline V gene (reference sequence). CDR3 loop: CASSSTRLSTGELFF. CDR3 bases: TGTGCCAGCAGCTCGACGCGGCTATCAACCGGGGAGCTGTTTTTT.

This clonotype appeared a few times. This chain uses TRBV11-3 with TRBJ2-6, with 10 bases identical to TRBD1. The V and J ends lost 5 bases and 3 bases, in that order; junction bases with no gene match: 7. Germline assignment: CDR1 SGHNT and CDR2 YENEEA. The CDR3 has 17 amino acids. Here the CDR3 DNA reads TGTGCCAGCAGCGCTGGACAGGGGGAAGGTGGGGCCAACGTCCTGACTTTC. This codes for CASSAGQGEGGANVLTF.

The table lists this clonotype with many counts. The V and J genes are TRBV4-3 and TRBJ1-3; no definite D call. CDR1 and CDR2 from the germline V gene are LGHNA and YSLEER. Trimming removed 4 bases from V and 3 bases from J, with 16 bases in between. This CDR3 has 16 residues. CDR3 protein: CASSRTTAFDGNTIYF. The CDR3 nucleotides are TGCGCCAGCAGCCGGACGACGGCATTCGATGGAAACACCATATATTTT.

This chain uses TRBV5-8 with TRBJ1-1; D remains ambiguous. This CDR3 spans 16 amino acids. V lost 8 bases to trimming and J lost 1 base, with 21 bases between them. CDR1 is SGHTS, CDR2 YDEGEE, per germline. DNA of the CDR3: TGTGCCAGGGCCTACGGAGTCGGTTTAAGGAACACTGAAGCTTTCTTT. It is translated as CARAYGVGLRNTEAFF. Full variable domain (missing parts from reference TRBV5-8 and TRBJ1-1): EAGVTQSPTHLIKTRGQQATLRCSPISGHTSVYWYQQALGLGLQFLLWYDEGEERNRGNFPPRFSGRQFPNYSSELNVNALELEDSALYLCARAYGVGLRNTEAFFGQGTRLTVV.

This clonotype was seen only a few times. The V call is TRBV10-3, the J call TRBJ1-5, with TRBD1 as a possible D gene (5 bases). CDR3 size: 16 residues. CDR1 and CDR2 from the germline V gene are ENHRY and SYGVKD. V gave up 0 bases and J gave up 3 bases, with 12 bases separating them. CDR3 in DNA: TGTGCCATCAGTGAGTCAATAGGGGCGGTCAATCAGCCCCAGCATTTT. Protein: CAISESIGAVNQPQHF.

The J gene is TRBJ2-1, the V gene TRBV18, with TRBD1 matching over 7 bases. Trimming removed 1 base from V and 5 bases from J; junction bases left unmatched: 8. Germline V gene lookup returns CDR1 KGHSH and CDR2 LQKENI. CDR3 length: 16 amino acids. The CDR3 protein is CASSPRYGDSNNEQFF. The CDR3 DNA sequence: TGTGCCAGCTCACCACGATACGGGGACAGTAACAATGAGCAGTTCTTC.

This clonotype was counted between two and nine times. The CDR3 nucleotides are TGTGCCAGCAGCTCCATCCCCGGGACAGGGGGTGAGCAGTTCTTC. This gives the protein CASSSIPGTGGEQFF. This rearrangement joins TRBV7-2 to TRBJ2-1; 11 bases align to TRBD1. This CDR3 region has 15 residues. V dropped 4 bases and J dropped 9; count of bases not matched to a gene: 8. The germline V gene has CDR1 SGHTA and CDR2 FQGNSA.

This clonotype was counted only a few times. The chain couples TRBV3-1 to TRBJ1-1; D is unclear. This CDR3 spans 13 amino acids. The V end was cut by 3 bases, the J end by 11 bases, with 16 bases between. Looked up from germline, CDR1 is LGHDT and CDR2 is YNNKEL (reference sequence). The CDR3 DNA reads TGTGCCAGCAGCCATTCGCCGCCAGGAGAGGCTTTCTTT. This codes for CASSHSPPGEAFF.

The rearrangement uses TRBV6-2 or TRBV6-3 and TRBJ2-7, with D perhaps TRBD2 (5 bases). This CDR3 has 15 residues. The V end lost 5 bases, the J end lost 7 bases, and 21 bases lay between the germline ends. CDR1 is MNHEY, CDR2 SVGEGT, per germline. DNA for the CDR3: TGTGCCAGCAGTCCCCGGGCGACTACGGCTGAGGAGCAGTACTTC. Translation gives CASSPRATTAEEQYF.

In its sample, this clonotype was seen a few times. The V and J genes are TRBV6-1 and TRBJ1-1; D unresolved. The germline V and J ends were trimmed by 0 bases and 4 bases, with 9 bases remaining between them. Germline loops: CDR1 MNHNS, CDR2 SASEGT. The CDR3 runs to 14 residues. DNA of the CDR3: TGTGCCAGCAGTGAAGCACATTGGGGCACTGAAGCTTTCTTT. It codes for CASSEAHWGTEAFF.

This clonotype was seen a handful of times. V is TRBV5-1 and J is TRBJ2-5; either TRBD1 or TRBD2 may supply D (5 bases each). Germline lookup yields CDR1 SGHRS and CDR2 YFSETQ. The V end was cut by 6 bases, the J end by 3 bases, with 15 bases between. CDR3 length: 14 amino acids. Here the CDR3 reads CASNTGTAEETQYF. Here the CDR3 DNA reads TGCGCCAGCAATACCGGGACGGCGGAAGAGACCCAGTACTTC.

The chain uses TRBV12-3 or TRBV12-4 and TRBJ1-1; 10 bases match TRBD1. The CDR3 runs 15 residues. The J segment lost 6 bases and the V segment lost 6 bases, leaving 10 bases of the junction unmatched. CDR3 DNA: TGTGCCAGCAGCGTGACGGGACAGGGGTTCGCTGAAGCTTTCTTT. Its protein product is CASSVTGQGFAEAFF.

The V and J genes are TRBV6-2 or TRBV6-3 and TRBJ2-5; 7 positions agree with TRBD1. This CDR3 region has 14 residues. V was clipped by 6 bases and J by 4 bases; unmatched bases: 8. The V gene's germline CDR1 is MNHEY and CDR2 SVGEGT. CDR3 residues: CASSHPTGSETQYF. As DNA, the CDR3 is TGTGCCAGCAGCCACCCGACAGGGTCAGAGACCCAGTACTTC.

This clonotype was seen a few times. The rearrangement uses TRBV24-1 and TRBJ2-2; possibly TRBD2 for D (6 bases). V was clipped by 9 bases and J by 0 bases, with 13 bases between them. CDR3 length: 15 amino acids. Germline assignment: CDR1 KGHDR and CDR2 SFDVKD. The chain's CDR3 is CATSWGVSNTGELFF. As DNA, the CDR3 is TGTGCCACCTCCTGGGGGGTTTCGAACACCGGGGAGCTGTTTTTT.

This clonotype was counted at least ten times. V gene TRBV7-9 combines with J gene TRBJ1-4, with D unresolved. The germline gives CDR1 SEHNR, CDR2 FQNEAQ (reference sequence). CDR3 length equals 15 residues. Trimming shortened V by 1 base and J by 0 bases, and 6 bases separated the two germline ends. The CDR3 is CASSLGVATNEKLFF. CDR3 DNA: TGTGCCAGCAGCTTAGGAGTCGCAACTAATGAAAAACTGTTTTTT. The full variable domain, rest sourced from reference TRBV7-9 and TRBJ1-4, is DTGVSQNPRHKITKRGQNVTFRCDPISEHNRLYWYRQTLGQGPEFLTYFQNEAQLEKSRLLSDRFSAERPKGSFSTLEIQRTEQGDSAMYLCASSLGVATNEKLFFGSGTQLSVL.

The V and J genes are TRBV7-9 and TRBJ1-1; TRBD1 aligns across 7 bases. Per the germline V gene, CDR1 is SEHNR and CDR2 is FQNEAQ (reference sequence). Trimming removed 10 bases from V and 8 bases from J; junction bases left unmatched: 7. CDR3 length equals 11 residues. The CDR3 DNA is TGTGCCACCCGGACAGGTCCCGAAGCTTTCTTT. Translated, it gives CATRTGPEAFF.

This clonotype was seen only a few times. CDR3 DNA: TGTGCCAGCAGTTCCCTGGTTAATTCACCCCTCCACTTT. This encodes CASSSLVNSPLHF. The genes are TRBV6-6 and TRBJ1-6, with D unclear. The CDR3 consists of 13 residues. The V gene lost 4 bases and the J gene lost 6 bases, with 7 bases spanning the gap. From germline, CDR1 is MNHNY and CDR2 SVGAGI (reference sequence).

This clonotype was counted only a few times. This chain connects TRBV4-2 to TRBJ2-5, with D possibly TRBD2 on 5 matching bases. Germline V gene lookup returns CDR1 LGHNA and CDR2 YNFKEQ. V was cut by 0 bases and J by 2 bases, with 10 bases left in between. This CDR3 contains 15 residues. The CDR3 nucleotides read TGTGCCAGCAGCCAAGAATGGGAGATACAAGAGACCCAGTACTTC. It is translated as CASSQEWEIQETQYF.

This rearrangement joins TRBV11-2 to TRBJ1-2; D perhaps matches TRBD1 (6 bases). The CDR3 runs 15 residues. Germline values: CDR1 SGHAT, CDR2 FQNNGV. Between the trimmed V and J ends, which lost 3 bases and 4 bases, there was a span of 15 bases. CDR3 bases: TGTGCCAGCAGCTTGCCAGGGGCAGGGACCTATGGCTACACCTTC. The encoded protein is CASSLPGAGTYGYTF.